This TCR beta chain was identified in a study of cytomegalovirus exposure and HLA in healthy donors. The CDR3 runs 14 residues. Germline CDR1 and CDR2: LNHDA and SQIVND (reference sequence). J lost 9 bases, V lost 3 bases, and 10 bases had no gene match. The method was immunoSEQ multiplex PCR; TCRdb's version includes in-frame clones alone and lacks a portion of them. The sample holds fewer than 120,000 clones; 85% to 90% are singletons and the top ten take around 1.4%. The rearrangement links TRBV19 to TRBJ1-2, with 7 bases identical to TRBD1. The specimen was PBMCs. This clonotype originated in a woman younger than 45 in good health and CMV-seropositive. The CDR3 spells CASSIRGTISSYTF. The DNA for the CDR3 is TGTGCCAGTAGTATCAGGGGGACAATCTCAAGCTACACCTTC.